The present T cell receptor (beta chain) was sequenced within a study of blood T cell repertoires in COVID-19. The overall study: Samples taken during acute and convalescent COVID-19 were collected in the United States, Italy and Spain. Nucleic acid was either cDNA or gDNA, and it came from T cells, B-cell-depleted T cells, or PBMCs.

Authors' data handling: Reference gene primer amplification yielded estimated nucleated cell counts. Produced via immunoSEQ multiplex PCR; TCRdb's table is partial and in-frame only. The V and J calls and clone size are taken from that table; D and trimming were inferred from the DNA. The sample shows roughly 23,000 clones, approximately 91% of them seen only once. Trimming stripped 2 bases from V and 8 bases from J, with 12 bases between. Germline V gene lookup returns CDR1 SNHLY and CDR2 FYNNEI. The CDR3 runs to 13 residues. The Seattle patients joined while their infection was active and were tracked longitudinally afterward.

This TCR came from a man aged 65-85 years with COVID-19, enrolled during active disease. Sequenced sample: peripheral blood. The V and J genes are TRBV2 and TRBJ1-2; D unclear. The CDR3 DNA sequence: TGTGCCAGCAGTGAACCTGAAATACAAGGCTACACCTTC. This codes for CASSEPEIQGYTF. The full variable domain, its missing parts supplied by reference TRBV2 and TRBJ1-2, is EPEVTQTPSHQVTQMGQEVILRCVPISNHLYFYWYRQILGQKVEFLVSFYNNEISEKSEIFDDQFSVERPDGSNFTLKIRSTKLEDSAMYFCASSEPEIQGYTFGSGTRLTVV.